Each of the 22 T cell receptor beta chains below was sequenced from the same sample in a study of post-analysis software for immune sequencing data. Study conclusions and caveats: Patients showed TRBV5-6, TRBV5-1 and TRBV20-1 among a handful of TRBV segments more frequent than in controls.

The library was made from cDNA and included unique molecular identifiers. TCRdb used MiXCR to reprocess the PCR reads, holding one entry per CDR3 protein. The table includes hundreds of thousands of distinct CDR3 sequences, 55% to 70% detected once. For these TCRs, the target antigens are not known. Input material: blood. These receptors were obtained from a girl aged 2 to 9 with multiple sclerosis.

This clonotype showed up just a few times. The gene calls are TRBV6-6 and TRBJ2-7, with D hard to call. V lost 0 bases, J lost 0 bases, and 9 bases lay in between. CDR1 is MNHNY and CDR2 is SVGAGI in the germline V gene (reference sequence). This CDR3 spans 15 amino acids. The CDR3 DNA sequence: TGTGCCAGCAGTTACTCTAGCCAAAGCTCCTACGAGCAGTACTTC. Amino acid sequence: CASSYSSQSSYEQYF.

The gene calls are TRBV5-1 and TRBJ2-1, with 16 nucleotides matching TRBD2. Germline loops: CDR1 SGHRS, CDR2 YFSETQ. V shed 5 bases, J shed 8 bases, and the junction held 10 bases outside the gene matches. There are 17 residues in the CDR3. The CDR3 loop is CASRSGTSGRAVDEQFF. The CDR3 region has the DNA TGCGCCAGCAGATCCGGGACTAGCGGGAGGGCCGTAGATGAGCAGTTCTTC.

The CDR3 coding sequence is TGTGCCAGCAGCAACAGGATGGCGGATGGCTACACCTTC. It yields the protein CASSNRMADGYTF. This chain uses TRBV7-8 with TRBJ1-2, with D possibly matching TRBD1 (5 bases). Trimming took 5 bases from V and 6 from J, leaving 13 bases between them. Germline assignment: CDR1 SGHVS and CDR2 FQNEAQ. The CDR3 length is 13 residues.

In this sample, this clonotype turned up a few times. The DNA of the CDR3 is TGCAGTGCTAGACGGCCTGTCACCGGGGAGCTGTTTTTT. It is translated as CSARRPVTGELFF. The rearrangement uses TRBV20-1 and TRBJ2-2; D is unresolved. Between the trimmed V and J ends, which lost 2 bases and 4 bases, there was a span of 8 bases. CDR3 size: 13 residues. Germline CDR1 DFQATT, CDR2 SNEGSKA (reference sequence).

This chain uses TRBV20-1 with TRBJ2-1; the D gene could be TRBD1 or TRBD2 (5 bases each). Germline CDR1 reads DFQATT; CDR2 reads SNEGSKA (reference sequence). The ends were cut back, 4 bases at V and 7 bases at J, with 23 bases in the middle. CDR3 length equals 16 residues. DNA of the CDR3: TGCAGTGCTAAACCTCACCCGGACCGGGACCTAAATGAGCAGTTCTTC. As protein: CSAKPHPDRDLNEQFF.

The chain links TRBV12-3 or TRBV12-4 to TRBJ1-1; no clear D. The CDR3 runs to 14 residues. The V and J ends lost 4 bases and 2 bases respectively, with 11 bases between them. The CDR3 reads CASSSRIDNTEAFF. The CDR3 nucleotides are TGTGCCAGCAGTTCCAGAATCGACAACACTGAAGCTTTCTTT.

The chain has TRBV20-1 and TRBJ1-2; possibly TRBD1 for D (5 bases). Trimming cost V 7 bases and J 8 bases, with 20 bases left between them. Germline values: CDR1 DFQATT, CDR2 SNEGSKA (reference sequence). The CDR3 consists of 13 residues. The chain's CDR3 is CSGLQEKGEGYTF. Here the CDR3 DNA reads TGCAGTGGCCTACAGGAGAAGGGAGAAGGCTACACCTTC.

A few counts support this clonotype. The chain employs TRBV6-6 and TRBJ2-5, with D possibly being TRBD1 (6 bases). Germline assignment: CDR1 MNHNY and CDR2 SVGAGI (reference sequence). The V and J ends lost 2 bases and 0 bases respectively, with 13 bases between them. This CDR3 region has 16 residues. As DNA, the CDR3 is TGTGCCAGCAGTTACCCGGACAGCGGTTACCAAGAGACCCAGTACTTC. Residues: CASSYPDSGYQETQYF.

The chain recombines TRBV6-5 with TRBJ1-4; 7 positions agree with TRBD1. The germline V gene has CDR1 MNHEY and CDR2 SVGAGI. Trimming cost V 5 bases and J 4 bases; bases outside gene matches: 7. The CDR3 loop spans 15 amino acids. CDR3 nucleotide sequence: TGTGCCAGCAGTACCGAACAGGGGTTTAATGAAAAACTGTTTTTT. Amino acids: CASSTEQGFNEKLFF.

A few counts support this clonotype. The chain links TRBV4-2 to TRBJ1-2; perhaps TRBD1 as D (6 bases). Germline CDR1 reads LGHNA; CDR2 reads YNFKEQ. V shed 0 bases and J shed 4 bases, with 12 bases lying between them. The CDR3 loop spans 15 amino acids. For the CDR3, the DNA is TGTGCCAGCAGCCAAGATAGGAACAGGGCCTATGGCTACACCTTC. Translation gives CASSQDRNRAYGYTF.

V usage is TRBV29-1 and J usage is TRBJ1-2, with D uncertain. Germline CDR1 SQVTM, CDR2 ANQGSEA. The CDR3 length is 14 residues. Trimming cost V 6 bases and J 8 bases, with 22 bases left between them. The chain's CDR3 is CSVPRVEGRGGYTF. The CDR3 DNA reads as TGCAGCGTACCAAGGGTAGAGGGTCGAGGAGGCTACACCTTC.

V and J are TRBV6-5 and TRBJ1-3; 11 positions match TRBD1. Unmatched junction bases numbered 3, after V lost 4 bases and J lost 4 bases. Germline CDR1 MNHEY, CDR2 SVGAGI. This CDR3 spans 15 amino acids. The CDR3 region is CASSWGQGGGNTIYF. CDR3 nucleotides: TGTGCCAGCAGTTGGGGACAGGGGGGAGGAAACACCATATATTTT.

This chain uses TRBV9 with TRBJ2-1; D perhaps matches TRBD2 (5 bases). CDR1 is SGDLS and CDR2 is YYNGEE in the germline V gene. The CDR3 is made up of 15 amino acids. V was clipped by 3 bases and J by 5 bases, with 15 bases between them. The CDR3 nucleotides read TGTGCCAGCAGCGGAAGAGTAGCGCCCCACAATGAGCAGTTCTTC. Protein: CASSGRVAPHNEQFF.

This clonotype was found a few times. This chain links TRBV12-3 or TRBV12-4 with TRBJ2-3, with 13 bases fitting TRBD2. The CDR3 length is 15 residues. The V segment lost 8 bases and the J segment 3 bases; nucleotides outside the gene matches: 5. Here the CDR3 DNA reads TGTGCCAGCGGCCCGACTAGCGGGGGGACAGATACGCAGTATTTT. It is translated as CASGPTSGGTDTQYF.

The V and J genes are TRBV6-1 and TRBJ2-1, with 10 bases matching TRBD2. With the DNA end fitting TRBJ2-7 better, the J assignment may be wrong. CDR3 length: 16 residues. Germline-derived CDR1 and CDR2 are MNHNS and SASEGT. This chain's CDR3 is CASSGKLAGPYNEQYF. The CDR3 DNA follows: TGTGCCAGCAGTGGCAAACTAGCGGGACCCTACAATGAGCAGTACTTC.

V usage is TRBV7-2 and J usage is TRBJ1-1, with TRBD1 identical over 7 bases. There are 15 residues in the CDR3. Germline V lookup: CDR1 SGHTA, CDR2 FQGNSA. V was clipped by 5 bases and J by 3 bases; unmatched bases: 9. CDR3 sequence: CASSPLGGGDTEAFF. The CDR3 nucleotides are TGTGCCAGCAGCCCCCTGGGAGGGGGCGACACTGAAGCTTTCTTT.

This chain uses TRBV25-1 with TRBJ2-1; the D call may be TRBD1 or TRBD2 (5 bases each). V was pared by 8 bases and J by 1 base, with 18 bases between. CDR1 is MGHDK, CDR2 SYGVNS, per germline. CDR3 size: 16 residues. The CDR3 nucleotides read TGTGCCAGCGCCGAGCCGGGACCTCGATCCTACAATGAGCAGTTCTTC. Translated, it gives CASAEPGPRSYNEQFF.

This clonotype showed up just once. The gene calls are TRBV12-3 or TRBV12-4 and TRBJ2-5; D uncertain. Trimming removed 5 bases at V and 5 bases at J, with 15 bases between. This CDR3 has 14 amino acids. CDR3 in amino acids: CASSPFEGAETQYF. CDR3 DNA sequence: TGTGCCAGCAGTCCATTCGAAGGTGCGGAGACCCAGTACTTC.

CDR3 in amino acids: CAWSRSGSREAFF. The CDR3 nucleotides read TGTGCCTGGAGTCGTTCAGGGAGTCGTGAAGCTTTCTTT. The rearrangement joins TRBV30 to TRBJ1-1; D may be TRBD1 (5 bases). From germline, CDR1 is GTSNPN and CDR2 SVGIG (reference sequence). The CDR3 has 13 amino acids. V was clipped by 2 bases and J by 7 bases, with 14 bases between them.

The rearrangement uses TRBV15 and TRBJ2-5; D remains unclear. Germline CDR1 LNHNV, CDR2 YYDKDF (reference sequence). The CDR3 extends over 15 amino acids. V was shortened by 0 bases and J by 1 base, with 9 bases between the two germline ends. For the CDR3, the DNA is TGTGCCACCAGCAGAGATTCCAGGTTCCAAGAGACCCAGTACTTC. Translated, it gives CATSRDSRFQETQYF.

The chain is built from TRBV7-2 and TRBJ2-2, with TRBD1 matching over 8 bases. Germline CDR1 reads SGHTA; CDR2 reads FQGNSA. There are 15 residues in the CDR3. J lost 4 bases, V lost 2 bases, and 3 bases had no gene match. The CDR3, as DNA: TGTGCCAGCAGCTTATACAGGGGGGCCACCGGGGAGCTGTTTTTT. As protein: CASSLYRGATGELFF.

The V gene is TRBV18, the J gene TRBJ2-7; unclear D gene. Germline loops: CDR1 KGHSH, CDR2 LQKENI. Trimming stripped 3 bases from V and 7 bases from J, with 13 bases between. CDR3 length: 13 residues. The CDR3 coding sequence is TGTGCCAGCTCACCGCCCGTGTCCGGGGAGCAGTACTTC. It codes for CASSPPVSGEQYF.